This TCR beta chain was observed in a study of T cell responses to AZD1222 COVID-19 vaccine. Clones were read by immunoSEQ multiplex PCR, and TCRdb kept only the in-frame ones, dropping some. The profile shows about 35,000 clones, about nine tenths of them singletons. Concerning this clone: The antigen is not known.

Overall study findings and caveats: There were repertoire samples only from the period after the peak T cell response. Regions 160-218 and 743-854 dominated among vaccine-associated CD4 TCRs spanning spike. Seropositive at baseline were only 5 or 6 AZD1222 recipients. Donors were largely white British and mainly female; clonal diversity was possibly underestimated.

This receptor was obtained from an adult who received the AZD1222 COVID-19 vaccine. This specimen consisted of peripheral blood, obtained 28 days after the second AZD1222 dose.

CDR3 sequence: CAWSVHKNTEAFF. The DNA of the CDR3 is TGTGCCTGGAGTGTACACAAGAACACTGAAGCTTTCTTT. The J gene is TRBJ1-1, the V gene TRBV30; D gene uncertain. Trimming shortened V by 0 bases and J by 1 base, and 6 bases separated the two germline ends. Germline values: CDR1 GTSNPN, CDR2 SVGIG (reference sequence). The CDR3 consists of 13 residues.